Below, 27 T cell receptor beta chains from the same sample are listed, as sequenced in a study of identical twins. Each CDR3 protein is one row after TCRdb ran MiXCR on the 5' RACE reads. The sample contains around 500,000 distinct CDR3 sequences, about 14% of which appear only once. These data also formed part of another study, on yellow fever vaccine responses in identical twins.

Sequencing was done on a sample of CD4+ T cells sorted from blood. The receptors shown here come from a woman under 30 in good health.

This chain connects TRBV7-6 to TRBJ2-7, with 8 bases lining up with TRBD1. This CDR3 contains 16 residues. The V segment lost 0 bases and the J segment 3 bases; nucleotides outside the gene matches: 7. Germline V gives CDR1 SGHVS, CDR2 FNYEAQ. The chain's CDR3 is CASSLAVSGGVYEQYF. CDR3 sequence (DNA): TGTGCCAGCAGCTTAGCGGTGTCAGGGGGCGTCTACGAGCAGTACTTC.

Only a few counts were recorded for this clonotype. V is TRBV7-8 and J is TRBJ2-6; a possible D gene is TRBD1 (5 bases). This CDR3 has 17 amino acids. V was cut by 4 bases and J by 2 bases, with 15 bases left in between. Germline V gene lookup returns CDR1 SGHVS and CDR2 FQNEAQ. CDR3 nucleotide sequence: TGTGCCAGCAGCTCCTGGCAGGGTCCCGCTGGGGCCAACGTCCTGACTTTC. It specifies CASSSWQGPAGANVLTF. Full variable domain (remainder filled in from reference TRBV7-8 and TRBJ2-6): GAGVSQSPRYKVAKRGQDVALRCDPISGHVSLFWYQQALGQGPEFLTYFQNEAQLDKSGLPSDRFFAERPEGSVSTLKIQRTQQEDSAVYLCASSSWQGPAGANVLTFGAGSRLTVL.

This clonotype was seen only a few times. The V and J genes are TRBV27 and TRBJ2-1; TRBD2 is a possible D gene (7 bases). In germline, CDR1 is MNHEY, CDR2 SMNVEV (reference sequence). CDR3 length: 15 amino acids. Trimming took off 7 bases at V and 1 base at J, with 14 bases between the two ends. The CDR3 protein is CASTKSGTSYNEQFF. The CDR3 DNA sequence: TGTGCCAGCACCAAAAGCGGGACATCCTACAATGAGCAGTTCTTC.

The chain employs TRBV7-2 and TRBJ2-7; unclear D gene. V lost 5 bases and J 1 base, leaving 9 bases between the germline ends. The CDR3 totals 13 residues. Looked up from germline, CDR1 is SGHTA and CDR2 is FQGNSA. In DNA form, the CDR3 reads TGTGCCAGCAGCCACCCACAGTCCTACGAGCAGTACTTC. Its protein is CASSHPQSYEQYF.

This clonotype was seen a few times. CDR3 nucleotide sequence: TGTGCCAGCAGTACCTTGACAGGGGGCGGGACCGGGGAGCTGTTTTTT. Its translation is CASSTLTGGGTGELFF. The J gene is TRBJ2-2, the V gene TRBV27; 10 nucleotides agree with TRBD1. The CDR3 has 16 residues. The V gene end was trimmed by 5 bases and the J gene end by 5 bases; junction bases not matched to a gene: 8. From germline, CDR1 is MNHEY and CDR2 SMNVEV (reference sequence).

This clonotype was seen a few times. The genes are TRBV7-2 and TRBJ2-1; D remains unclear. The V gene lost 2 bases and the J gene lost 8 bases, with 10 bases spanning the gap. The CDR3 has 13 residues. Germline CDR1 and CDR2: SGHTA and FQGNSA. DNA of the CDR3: TGTGCCAGCAGCTTACGGCAGGTCCATGAGCAGTTCTTC. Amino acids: CASSLRQVHEQFF.

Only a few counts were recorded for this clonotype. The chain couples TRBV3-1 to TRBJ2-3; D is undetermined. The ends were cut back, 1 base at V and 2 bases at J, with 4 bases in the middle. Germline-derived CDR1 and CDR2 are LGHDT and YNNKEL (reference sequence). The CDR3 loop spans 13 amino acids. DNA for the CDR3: TGTGCCAGCAGCCAAGTGGACACAGATACGCAGTATTTT. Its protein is CASSQVDTDTQYF.

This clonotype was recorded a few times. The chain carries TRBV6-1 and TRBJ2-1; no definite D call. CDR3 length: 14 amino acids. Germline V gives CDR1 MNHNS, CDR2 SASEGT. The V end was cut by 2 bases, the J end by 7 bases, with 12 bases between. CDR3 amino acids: CASSEFSGYNEQFF. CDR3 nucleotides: TGTGCCAGCAGTGAATTTAGTGGGTATAATGAGCAGTTCTTC.

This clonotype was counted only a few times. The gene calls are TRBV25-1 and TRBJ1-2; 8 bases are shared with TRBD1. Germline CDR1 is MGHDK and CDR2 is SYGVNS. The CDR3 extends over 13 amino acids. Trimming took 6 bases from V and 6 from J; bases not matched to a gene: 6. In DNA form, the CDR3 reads TGTGCCAGCAGAGGAGGACAGGGACATGGCTACACCTTC. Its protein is CASRGGQGHGYTF.

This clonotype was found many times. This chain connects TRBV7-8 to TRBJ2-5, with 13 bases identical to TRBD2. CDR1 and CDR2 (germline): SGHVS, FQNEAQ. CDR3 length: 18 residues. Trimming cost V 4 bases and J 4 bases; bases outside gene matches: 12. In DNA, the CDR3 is TGTGCCAGCAGCTCCCCTGGACTAGCGGGAGCGAAAGTAGAGACCCAGTACTTC. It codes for CASSSPGLAGAKVETQYF.

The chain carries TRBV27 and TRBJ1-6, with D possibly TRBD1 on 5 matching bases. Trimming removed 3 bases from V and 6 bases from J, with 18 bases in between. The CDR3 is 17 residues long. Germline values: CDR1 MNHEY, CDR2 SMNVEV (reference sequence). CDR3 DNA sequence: TGTGCCAGCAGTTTCACCAAAAGAGGGGTAGGTAATTCACCCCTCCACTTT. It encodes CASSFTKRGVGNSPLHF.

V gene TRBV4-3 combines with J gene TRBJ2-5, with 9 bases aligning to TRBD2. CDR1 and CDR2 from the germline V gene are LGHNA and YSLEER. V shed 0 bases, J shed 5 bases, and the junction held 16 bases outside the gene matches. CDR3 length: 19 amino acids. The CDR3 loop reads CASSQDRGSGRVQRETQYF. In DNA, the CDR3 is TGCGCCAGCAGCCAAGATCGTGGTAGCGGGAGAGTCCAGAGGGAGACCCAGTACTTC.

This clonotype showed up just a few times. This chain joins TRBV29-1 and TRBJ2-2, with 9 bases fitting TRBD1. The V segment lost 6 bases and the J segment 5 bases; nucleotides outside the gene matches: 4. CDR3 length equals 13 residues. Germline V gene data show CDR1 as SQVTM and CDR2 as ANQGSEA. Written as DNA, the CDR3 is TGCAGCGTACAGGGGGCGGCTACCGGGGAGCTGTTTTTT. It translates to CSVQGAATGELFF.

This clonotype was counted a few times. The CDR3 sequence: CASSHRGRPYEQYF. The CDR3 region has the DNA TGTGCCAGCAGTCACAGGGGGCGCCCCTACGAGCAGTACTTC. J is TRBJ2-7 and V is TRBV12-3 or TRBV12-4; 9 bases map to TRBD1. The V and J ends lost 5 bases and 2 bases, in that order; junction bases with no gene match: 4. The CDR3 spans 14 residues.

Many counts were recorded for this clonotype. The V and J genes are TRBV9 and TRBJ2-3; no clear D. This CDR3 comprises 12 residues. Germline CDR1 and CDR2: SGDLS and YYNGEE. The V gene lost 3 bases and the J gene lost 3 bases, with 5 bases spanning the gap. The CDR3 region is CASSARTDTQYF. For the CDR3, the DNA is TGTGCCAGCAGCGCAAGAACAGATACGCAGTATTTT.

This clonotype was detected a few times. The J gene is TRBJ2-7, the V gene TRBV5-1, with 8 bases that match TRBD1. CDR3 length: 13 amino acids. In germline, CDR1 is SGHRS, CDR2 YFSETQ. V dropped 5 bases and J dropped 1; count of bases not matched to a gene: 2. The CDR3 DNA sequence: TGCGCCAGCAGAGGGGACAGGTCCTACGAGCAGTACTTC. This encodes CASRGDRSYEQYF.

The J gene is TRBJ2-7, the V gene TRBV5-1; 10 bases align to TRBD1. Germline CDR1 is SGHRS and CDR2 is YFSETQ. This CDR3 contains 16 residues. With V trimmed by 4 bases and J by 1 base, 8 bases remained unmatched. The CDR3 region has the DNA TGCGCCAGCAGCCCCGGGACAGGGGATGTGTCCTACGAGCAGTACTTC. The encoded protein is CASSPGTGDVSYEQYF.

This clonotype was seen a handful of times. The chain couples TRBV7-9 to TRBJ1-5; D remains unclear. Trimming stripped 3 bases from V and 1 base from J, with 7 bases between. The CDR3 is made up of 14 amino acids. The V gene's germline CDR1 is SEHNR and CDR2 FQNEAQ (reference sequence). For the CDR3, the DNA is TGTGCCAGCAGCTTCATTGAGAGCAATCAGCCCCAGCATTTT. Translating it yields CASSFIESNQPQHF.

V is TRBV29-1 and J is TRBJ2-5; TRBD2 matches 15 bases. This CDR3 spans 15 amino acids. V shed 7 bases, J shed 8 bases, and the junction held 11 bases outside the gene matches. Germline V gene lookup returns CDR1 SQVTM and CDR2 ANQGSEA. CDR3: CSAPGLAGGIGTQYF. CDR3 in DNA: TGCAGCGCGCCGGGACTAGCGGGGGGTATTGGTACCCAGTACTTC.

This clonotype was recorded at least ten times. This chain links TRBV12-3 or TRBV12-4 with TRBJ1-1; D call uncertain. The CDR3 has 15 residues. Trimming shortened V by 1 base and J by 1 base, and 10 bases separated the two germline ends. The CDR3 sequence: CASSLGEFGNTEAFF. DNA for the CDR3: TGTGCCAGCAGTTTAGGGGAGTTCGGGAACACTGAAGCTTTCTTT.

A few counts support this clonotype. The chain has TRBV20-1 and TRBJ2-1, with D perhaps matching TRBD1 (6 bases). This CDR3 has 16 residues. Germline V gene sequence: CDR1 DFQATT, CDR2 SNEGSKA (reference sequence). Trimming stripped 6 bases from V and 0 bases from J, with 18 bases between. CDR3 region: CSATPFQDSSYNEQFF. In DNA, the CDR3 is TGCAGTGCCACTCCGTTTCAGGACAGCTCCTACAATGAGCAGTTCTTC.

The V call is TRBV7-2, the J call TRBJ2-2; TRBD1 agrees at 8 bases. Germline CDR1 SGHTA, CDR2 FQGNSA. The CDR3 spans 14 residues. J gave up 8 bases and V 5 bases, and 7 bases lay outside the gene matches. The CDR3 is CASSTRQGAGELFF. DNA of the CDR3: TGTGCCAGCAGCACCCGCCAGGGGGCGGGGGAGCTGTTTTTT.

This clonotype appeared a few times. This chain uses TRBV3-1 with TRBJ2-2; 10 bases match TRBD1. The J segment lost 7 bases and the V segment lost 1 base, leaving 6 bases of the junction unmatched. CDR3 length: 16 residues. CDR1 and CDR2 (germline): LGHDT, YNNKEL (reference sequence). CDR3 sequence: CASSQADRGPGGELFF. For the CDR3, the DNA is TGTGCCAGCAGCCAAGCTGACAGGGGGCCGGGCGGGGAGCTGTTTTTT.

CDR3: CASSRGTKQFF. DNA of the CDR3: TGTGCCAGCAGTCGTGGGACAAAGCAGTTCTTC. This chain joins TRBV2 and TRBJ2-1; a weak D match, TRBD1 (6 bases). V was shortened by 5 bases and J by 11 bases, with 10 bases between the two germline ends. Per germline, CDR1 SNHLY and CDR2 FYNNEI. This CDR3 has 11 residues.

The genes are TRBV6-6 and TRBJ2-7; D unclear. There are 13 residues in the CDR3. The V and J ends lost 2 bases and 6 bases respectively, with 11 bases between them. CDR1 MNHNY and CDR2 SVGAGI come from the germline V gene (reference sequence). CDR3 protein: CASSYPPGSEQYF. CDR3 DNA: TGTGCCAGCAGTTACCCACCAGGCAGCGAGCAGTACTTC.

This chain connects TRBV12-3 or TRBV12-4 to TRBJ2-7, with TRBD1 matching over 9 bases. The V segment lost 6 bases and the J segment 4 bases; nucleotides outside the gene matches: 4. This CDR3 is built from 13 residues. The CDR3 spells CASRGTGRYEQYF. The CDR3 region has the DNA TGTGCCAGCAGGGGGACAGGGAGGTACGAGCAGTACTTC.

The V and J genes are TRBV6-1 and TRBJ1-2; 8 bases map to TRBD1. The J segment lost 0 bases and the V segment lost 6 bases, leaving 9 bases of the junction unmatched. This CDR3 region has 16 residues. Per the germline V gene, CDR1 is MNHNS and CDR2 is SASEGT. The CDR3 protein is CASSSRTGRSNYGYTF. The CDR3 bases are TGTGCCAGCAGCTCACGGACAGGGAGGTCTAACTATGGCTACACCTTC.